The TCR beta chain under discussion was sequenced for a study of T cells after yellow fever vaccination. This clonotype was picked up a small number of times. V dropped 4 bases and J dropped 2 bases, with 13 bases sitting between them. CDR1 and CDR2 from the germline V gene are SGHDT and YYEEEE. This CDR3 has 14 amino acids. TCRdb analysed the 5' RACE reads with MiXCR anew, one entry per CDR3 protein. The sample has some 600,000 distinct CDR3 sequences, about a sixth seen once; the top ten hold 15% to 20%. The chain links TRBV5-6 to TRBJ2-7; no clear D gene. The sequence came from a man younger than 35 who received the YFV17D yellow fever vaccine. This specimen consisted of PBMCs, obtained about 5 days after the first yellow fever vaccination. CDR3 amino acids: CASSRWWATYEQYV. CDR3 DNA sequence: TGTGCCAGCAGCCGATGGTGGGCCACCTACGAGCAGTACGTC.